This T cell receptor (beta chain) was profiled in a study of Graves' ophthalmopathy and Graves' hyperthyroidism. The stable label applied to hyperthyroidism with no ophthalmopathy within 18 months of follow-up. As diagnostic evidence, clinical symptoms, serum thyroxine, TRAb, thyroid ultrasound and orbital computed tomography were relied upon. CDR3 length: 15 residues. V was pared by 0 bases and J by 0 bases, with 9 bases between. Germline V gives CDR1 DFQATT, CDR2 SNEGSKA (reference sequence). Amplification of TCR beta CDR3 regions used RNA transcripts. First-round RT-PCR employed HTBI primers, with a second-round multiplex PCR after it. TCRdb fed the multiplex PCR reads into MiXCR, producing one record per CDR3 protein. The table has hundreds of thousands of distinct CDR3 sequences, 20% to 25% seen once.

The chain combines TRBV20-1 with TRBJ1-5; D not certain. Sequencing was done on a sample of peripheral blood. This TCR derives from a woman aged 18 to 35 with stable Graves' hyperthyroidism. Some clones in this sample may be carry-over from other donors' samples. This CDR3 is CSARDLRDSNQPQHF. CDR3 DNA: TGCAGTGCTAGAGATCTGCGGGATAGCAATCAGCCCCAGCATTTT.